The clone carrying this TCR beta chain was counted between two and nine times. TCRdb's table, derived via immunoSEQ multiplex PCR, lists solely in-frame clones and lacks some. This sample has 180,000 or so clones, with roughly 88% found just once. The sample originates from a study of blood T cell repertoires in COVID-19. J was trimmed by 4 bases and V by 4 bases; bases with no gene match: 5. The germline V gene encodes CDR1 MDHEN and CDR2 SYDVKM. The CDR3 is 14 amino acids. The source material was PBMCs or T cells enriched from blood (not recorded which). The sequence derives from a man aged 35 to 55 with acute COVID-19. This rearrangement joins TRBV28 to TRBJ1-2, with 8 nucleotides matching TRBD1. The CDR3 sequence is CASSSADRAYGYTF. The CDR3 region has the DNA TGTGCCAGCAGTTCGGCGGACAGGGCCTATGGCTACACCTTC.